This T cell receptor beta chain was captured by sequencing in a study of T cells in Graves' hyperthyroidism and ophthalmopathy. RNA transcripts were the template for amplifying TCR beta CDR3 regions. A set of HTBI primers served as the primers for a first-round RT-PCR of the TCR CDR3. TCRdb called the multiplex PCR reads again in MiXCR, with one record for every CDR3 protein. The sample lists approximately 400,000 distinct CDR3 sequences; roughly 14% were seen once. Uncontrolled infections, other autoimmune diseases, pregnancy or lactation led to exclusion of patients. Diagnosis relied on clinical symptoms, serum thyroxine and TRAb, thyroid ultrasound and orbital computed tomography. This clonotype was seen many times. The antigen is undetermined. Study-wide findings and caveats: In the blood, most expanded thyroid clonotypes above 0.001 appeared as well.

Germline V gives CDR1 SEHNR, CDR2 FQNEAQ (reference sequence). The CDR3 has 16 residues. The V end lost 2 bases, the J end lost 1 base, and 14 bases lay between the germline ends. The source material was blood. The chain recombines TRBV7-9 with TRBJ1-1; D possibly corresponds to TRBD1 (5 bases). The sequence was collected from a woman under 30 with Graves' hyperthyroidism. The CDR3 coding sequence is TGTGCCAGCAGCTTAATTATACGGGGGAGGAACACTGAAGCTTTCTTT. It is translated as CASSLIIRGRNTEAFF. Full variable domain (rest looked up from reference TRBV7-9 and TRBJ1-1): DTGVSQNPRHKITKRGQNVTFRCDPISEHNRLYWYRQTLGQGPEFLTYFQNEAQLEKSRLLSDRFSAERPKGSFSTLEIQRTEQGDSAMYLCASSLIIRGRNTEAFFGQGTRLTVV.